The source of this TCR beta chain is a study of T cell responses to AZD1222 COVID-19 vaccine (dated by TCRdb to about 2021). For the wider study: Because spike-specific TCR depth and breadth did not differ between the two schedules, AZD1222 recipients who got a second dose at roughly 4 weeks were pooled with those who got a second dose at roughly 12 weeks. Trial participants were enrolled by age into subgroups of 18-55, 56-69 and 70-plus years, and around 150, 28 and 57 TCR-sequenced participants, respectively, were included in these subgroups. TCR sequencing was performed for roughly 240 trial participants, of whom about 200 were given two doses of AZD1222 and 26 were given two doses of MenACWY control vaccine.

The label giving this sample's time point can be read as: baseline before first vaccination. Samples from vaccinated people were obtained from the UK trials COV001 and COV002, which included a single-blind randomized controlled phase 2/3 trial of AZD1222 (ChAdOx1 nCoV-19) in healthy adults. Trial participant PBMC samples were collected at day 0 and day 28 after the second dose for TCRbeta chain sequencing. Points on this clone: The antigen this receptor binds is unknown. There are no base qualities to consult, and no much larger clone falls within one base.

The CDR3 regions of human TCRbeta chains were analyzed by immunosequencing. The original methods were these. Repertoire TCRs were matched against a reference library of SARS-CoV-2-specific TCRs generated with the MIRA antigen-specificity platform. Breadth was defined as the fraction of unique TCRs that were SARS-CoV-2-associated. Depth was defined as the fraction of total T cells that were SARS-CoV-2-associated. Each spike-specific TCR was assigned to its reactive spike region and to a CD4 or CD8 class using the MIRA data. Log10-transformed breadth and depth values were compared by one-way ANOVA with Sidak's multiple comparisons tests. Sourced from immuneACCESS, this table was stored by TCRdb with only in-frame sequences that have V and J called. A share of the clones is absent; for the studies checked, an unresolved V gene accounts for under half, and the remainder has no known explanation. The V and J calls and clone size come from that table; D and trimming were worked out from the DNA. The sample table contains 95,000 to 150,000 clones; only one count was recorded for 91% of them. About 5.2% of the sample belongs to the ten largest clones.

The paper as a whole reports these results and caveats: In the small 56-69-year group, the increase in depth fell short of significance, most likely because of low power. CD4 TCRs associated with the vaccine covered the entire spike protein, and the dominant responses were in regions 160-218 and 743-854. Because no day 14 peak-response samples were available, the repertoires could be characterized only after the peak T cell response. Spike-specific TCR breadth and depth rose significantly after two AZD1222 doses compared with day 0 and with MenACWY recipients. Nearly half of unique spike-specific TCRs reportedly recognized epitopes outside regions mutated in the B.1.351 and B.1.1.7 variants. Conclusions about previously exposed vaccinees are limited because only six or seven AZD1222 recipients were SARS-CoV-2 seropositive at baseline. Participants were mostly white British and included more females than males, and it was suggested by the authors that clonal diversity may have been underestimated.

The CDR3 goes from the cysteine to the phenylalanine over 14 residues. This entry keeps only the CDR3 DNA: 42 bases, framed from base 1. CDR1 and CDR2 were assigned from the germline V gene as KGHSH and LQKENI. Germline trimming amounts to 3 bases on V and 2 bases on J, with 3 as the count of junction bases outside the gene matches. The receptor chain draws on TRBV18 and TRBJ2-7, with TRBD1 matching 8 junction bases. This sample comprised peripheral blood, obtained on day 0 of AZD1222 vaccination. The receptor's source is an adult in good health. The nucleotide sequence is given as TGTGCCAGCTCACCGTCGACAGGGGCCTACGAGCAGTACTTC. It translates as CASSPSTGAYEQYF.